This T cell receptor beta chain originates from a study of blood T cell repertoires in COVID-19. Profiled with immunoSEQ multiplex PCR; TCRdb holds only in-frame clones, not every one. The sample carries 150,000 to 200,000 clones, about 88% recorded once. V lost 4 bases to trimming and J lost 1 base; unmatched junction nucleotides: 6. Germline V gene sequence: CDR1 SGHAT, CDR2 FQNNGV. The CDR3 runs 16 residues. The V and J genes are TRBV11-2 and TRBJ2-5; 10 nucleotides line up with TRBD1. This TCR came from a man aged 18 to 35 with acute or convalescent COVID-19. Sequenced: peripheral blood. This CDR3 reads CASSWTGTGVQETQYF. In DNA, the CDR3 is TGTGCCAGCAGCTGGACCGGGACAGGGGTCCAAGAGACCCAGTACTTC.